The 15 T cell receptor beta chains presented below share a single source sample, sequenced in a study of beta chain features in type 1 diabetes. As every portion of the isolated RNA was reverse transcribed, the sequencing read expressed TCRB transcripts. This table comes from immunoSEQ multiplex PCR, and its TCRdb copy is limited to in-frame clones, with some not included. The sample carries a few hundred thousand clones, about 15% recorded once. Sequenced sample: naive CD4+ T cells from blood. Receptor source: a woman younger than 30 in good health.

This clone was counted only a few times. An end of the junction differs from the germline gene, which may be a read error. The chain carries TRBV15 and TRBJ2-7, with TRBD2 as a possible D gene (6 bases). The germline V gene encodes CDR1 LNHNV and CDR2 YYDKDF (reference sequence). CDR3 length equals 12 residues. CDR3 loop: CATSRELASLEF. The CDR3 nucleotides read TGTGCCACCAGCAGAGAGCTAGCGTCGTTGGAATTC. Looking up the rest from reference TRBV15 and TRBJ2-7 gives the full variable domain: DAMVIQNPRYQVTQFGKPVTLSCSQTLNHNVMYWYQQKSSQAPKLLFHYYDKDFNNEADTPDNFQSRRPNTSFCFLDIRSPGLGDTAMYLCATSRELASLEFGPGTRLTVT.

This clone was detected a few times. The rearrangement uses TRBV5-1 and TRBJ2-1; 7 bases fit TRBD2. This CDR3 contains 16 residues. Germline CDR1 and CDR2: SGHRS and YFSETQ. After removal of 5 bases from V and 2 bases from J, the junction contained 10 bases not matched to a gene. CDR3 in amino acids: CASSPHSGPPYNEQFF. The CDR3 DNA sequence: TGCGCCAGCAGTCCCCATAGCGGGCCTCCCTACAATGAGCAGTTCTTC.

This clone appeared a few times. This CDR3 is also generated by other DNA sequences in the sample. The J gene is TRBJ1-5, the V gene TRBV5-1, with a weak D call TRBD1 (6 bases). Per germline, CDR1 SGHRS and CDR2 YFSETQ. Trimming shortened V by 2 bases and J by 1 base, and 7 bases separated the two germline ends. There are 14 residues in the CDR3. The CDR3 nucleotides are TGCGCCAGCAGCTTAGGACAGAGCAATCAGCCCCAGCATTTT. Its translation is CASSLGQSNQPQHF.

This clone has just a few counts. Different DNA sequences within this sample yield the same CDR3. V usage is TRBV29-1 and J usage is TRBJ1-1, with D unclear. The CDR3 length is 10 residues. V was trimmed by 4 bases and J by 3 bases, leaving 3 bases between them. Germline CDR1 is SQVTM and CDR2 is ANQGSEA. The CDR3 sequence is CSVADTEAFF. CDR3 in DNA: TGCAGCGTTGCCGACACTGAAGCTTTCTTT.

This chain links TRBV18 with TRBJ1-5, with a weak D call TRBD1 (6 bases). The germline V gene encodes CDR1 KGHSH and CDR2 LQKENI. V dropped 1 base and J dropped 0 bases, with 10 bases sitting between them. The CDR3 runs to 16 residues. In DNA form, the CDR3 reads TGTGCCAGCTCACCACGGGGGCGAGGTAGCAATCAGCCCCAGCATTTT. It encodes CASSPRGRGSNQPQHF. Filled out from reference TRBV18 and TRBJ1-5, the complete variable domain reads NAGVMQNPRHLVRRRGQEARLRCSPMKGHSHVYWYRQLPEEGLKFMVYLQKENIIDESGMPKERFSAEFPKEGPSILRIQQVVRGDSAAYFCASSPRGRGSNQPQHFGDGTRLSIL.

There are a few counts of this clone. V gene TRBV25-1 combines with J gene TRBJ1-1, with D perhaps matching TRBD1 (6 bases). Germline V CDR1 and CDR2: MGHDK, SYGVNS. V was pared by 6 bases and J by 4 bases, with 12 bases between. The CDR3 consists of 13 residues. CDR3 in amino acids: CASRRGAGTEAFF. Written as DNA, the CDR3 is TGTGCCAGCAGGCGGGGGGCCGGCACTGAAGCTTTCTTT.

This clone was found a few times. In nucleotides, the CDR3 is TGTGCCAGCAGCCTTACAGGGGATGGCTACACCTTC. Protein product: CASSLTGDGYTF. V is TRBV14 and J is TRBJ1-2; 7 nucleotides align to TRBD1. The germline V gene encodes CDR1 SGHDN and CDR2 FVKESK. The J segment lost 6 bases and the V segment lost 4 bases, leaving 2 bases of the junction unmatched. The CDR3 is made up of 12 amino acids.

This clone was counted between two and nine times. The CDR3 bases are TGTGCCAGCACTAGGACTAGCGGGAGGCAAAACATTCAGTACTTC. Encoded protein: CASTRTSGRQNIQYF. The chain recombines TRBV2 with TRBJ2-4; 14 nucleotides match TRBD2. This CDR3 spans 15 amino acids. Germline CDR1 is SNHLY and CDR2 is FYNNEI. The junction had 4 bases not matched to a gene; V was cut back by 7 bases and J by 5 bases.

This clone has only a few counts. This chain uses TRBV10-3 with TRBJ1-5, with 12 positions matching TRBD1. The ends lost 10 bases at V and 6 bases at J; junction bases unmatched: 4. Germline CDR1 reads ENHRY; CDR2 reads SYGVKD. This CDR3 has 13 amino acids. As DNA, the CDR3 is TGTGCCACAGGGACAGGGGGCTCTCAGCCCCAGCATTTT. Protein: CATGTGGSQPQHF.

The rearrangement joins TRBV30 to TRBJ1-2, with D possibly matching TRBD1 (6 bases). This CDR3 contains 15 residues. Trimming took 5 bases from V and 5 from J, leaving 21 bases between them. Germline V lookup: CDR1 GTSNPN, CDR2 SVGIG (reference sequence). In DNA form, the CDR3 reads TGTGCCTGGTTAGGGTGGGGGCAGGCGGAGTATGGCTACACCTTC. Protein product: CAWLGWGQAEYGYTF.

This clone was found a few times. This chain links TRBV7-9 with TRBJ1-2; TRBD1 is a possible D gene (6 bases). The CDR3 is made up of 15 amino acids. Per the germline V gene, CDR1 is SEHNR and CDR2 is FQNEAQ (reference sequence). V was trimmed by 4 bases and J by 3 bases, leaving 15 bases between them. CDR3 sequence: CASSSPLGGDYGYTF. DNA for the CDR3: TGTGCCAGCAGCTCCCCCCTAGGGGGGGACTATGGCTACACCTTC.

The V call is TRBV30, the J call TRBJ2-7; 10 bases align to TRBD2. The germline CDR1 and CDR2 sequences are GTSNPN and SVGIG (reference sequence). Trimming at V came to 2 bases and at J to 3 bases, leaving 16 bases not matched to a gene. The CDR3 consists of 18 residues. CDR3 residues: CAWSKGLARYGVFYEQYF. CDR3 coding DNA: TGTGCCTGGAGTAAGGGACTAGCGAGGTATGGGGTGTTCTACGAGCAGTACTTC.

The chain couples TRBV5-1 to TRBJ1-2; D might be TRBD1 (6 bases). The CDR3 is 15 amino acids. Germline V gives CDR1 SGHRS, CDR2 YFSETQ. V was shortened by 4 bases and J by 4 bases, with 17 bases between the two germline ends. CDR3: CASSIQGTEGYGYTF. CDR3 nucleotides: TGCGCCAGCAGCATACAGGGCACGGAAGGCTATGGCTACACCTTC.

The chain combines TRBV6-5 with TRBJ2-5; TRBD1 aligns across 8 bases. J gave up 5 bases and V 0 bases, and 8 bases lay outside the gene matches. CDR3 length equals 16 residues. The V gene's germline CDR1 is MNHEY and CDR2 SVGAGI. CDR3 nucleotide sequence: TGTGCCAGCAGTTACTCAGGACAGGGCGTAGCGGAGACCCAGTACTTC. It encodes CASSYSGQGVAETQYF.

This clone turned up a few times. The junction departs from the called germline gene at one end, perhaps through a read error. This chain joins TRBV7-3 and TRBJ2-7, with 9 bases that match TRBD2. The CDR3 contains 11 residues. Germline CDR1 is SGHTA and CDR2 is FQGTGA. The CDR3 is CASSLATSGNF. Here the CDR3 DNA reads TGTGCCAGCAGCTTAGCGACTAGCGGTAACTTC.